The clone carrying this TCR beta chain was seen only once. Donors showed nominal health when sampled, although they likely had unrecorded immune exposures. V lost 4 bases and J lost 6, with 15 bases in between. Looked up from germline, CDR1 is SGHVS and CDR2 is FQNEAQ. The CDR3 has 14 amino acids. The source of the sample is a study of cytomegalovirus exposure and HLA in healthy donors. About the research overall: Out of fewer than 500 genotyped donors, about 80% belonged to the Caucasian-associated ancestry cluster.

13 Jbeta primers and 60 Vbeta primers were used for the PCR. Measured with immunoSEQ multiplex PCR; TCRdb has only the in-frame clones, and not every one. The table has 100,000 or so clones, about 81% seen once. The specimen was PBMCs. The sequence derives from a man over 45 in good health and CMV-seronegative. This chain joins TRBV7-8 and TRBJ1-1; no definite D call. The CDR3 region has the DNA TGTGCCAGCAGCTCGGGCCAGGCGGGGTCTGAAGCTTTCTTT. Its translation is CASSSGQAGSEAFF. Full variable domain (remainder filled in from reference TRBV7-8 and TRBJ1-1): GAGVSQSPRYKVAKRGQDVALRCDPISGHVSLFWYQQALGQGPEFLTYFQNEAQLDKSGLPSDRFFAERPEGSVSTLKIQRTQQEDSAVYLCASSSGQAGSEAFFGQGTRLTVV.